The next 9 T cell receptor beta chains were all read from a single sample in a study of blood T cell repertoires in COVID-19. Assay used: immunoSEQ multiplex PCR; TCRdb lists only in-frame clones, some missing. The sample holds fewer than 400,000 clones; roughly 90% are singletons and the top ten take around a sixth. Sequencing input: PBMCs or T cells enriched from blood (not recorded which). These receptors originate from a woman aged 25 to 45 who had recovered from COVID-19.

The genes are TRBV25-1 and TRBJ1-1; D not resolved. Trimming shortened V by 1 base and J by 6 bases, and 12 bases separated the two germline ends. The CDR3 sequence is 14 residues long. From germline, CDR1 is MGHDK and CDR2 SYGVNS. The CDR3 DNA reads TGTGCCAGCAGTGAATTCGTCAGCGAGGCTGAAGCTTTCTTT. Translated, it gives CASSEFVSEAEAFF.

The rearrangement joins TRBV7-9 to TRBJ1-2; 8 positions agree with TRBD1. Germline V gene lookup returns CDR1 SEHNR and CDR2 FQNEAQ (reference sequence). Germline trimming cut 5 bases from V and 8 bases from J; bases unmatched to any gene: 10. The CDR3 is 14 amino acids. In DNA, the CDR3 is TGTGCCAGCAGCCCCGGACAGGGCGGGGAGGGCTACACCTTC. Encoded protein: CASSPGQGGEGYTF. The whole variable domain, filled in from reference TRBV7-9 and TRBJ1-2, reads DTGVSQNPRHKITKRGQNVTFRCDPISEHNRLYWYRQTLGQGPEFLTYFQNEAQLEKSRLLSDRFSAERPKGSFSTLEIQRTEQGDSAMYLCASSPGQGGEGYTFGSGTRLTVV.

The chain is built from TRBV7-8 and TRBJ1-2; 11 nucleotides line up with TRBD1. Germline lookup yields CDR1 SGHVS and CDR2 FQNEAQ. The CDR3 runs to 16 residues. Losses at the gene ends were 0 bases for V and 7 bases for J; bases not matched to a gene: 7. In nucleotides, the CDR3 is TGTGCCAGCAGCTTAGCGCCCGGGACAGGGGGTTTTGGCTACACCTTC. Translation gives CASSLAPGTGGFGYTF.

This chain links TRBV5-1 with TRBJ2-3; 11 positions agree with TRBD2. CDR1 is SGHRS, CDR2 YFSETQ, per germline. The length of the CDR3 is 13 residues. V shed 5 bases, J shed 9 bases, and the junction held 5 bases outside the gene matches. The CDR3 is CASRLAGAPTQYF. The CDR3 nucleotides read TGCGCCAGCAGACTAGCGGGGGCCCCCACGCAGTATTTT.

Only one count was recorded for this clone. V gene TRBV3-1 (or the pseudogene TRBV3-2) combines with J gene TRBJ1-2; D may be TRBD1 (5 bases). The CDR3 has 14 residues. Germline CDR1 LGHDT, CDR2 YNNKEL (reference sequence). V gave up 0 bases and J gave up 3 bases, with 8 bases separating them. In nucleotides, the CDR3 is TGTGCCAGCAGCCAAGATGGCAGGGACTATGGCTACACCTTC. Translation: CASSQDGRDYGYTF.

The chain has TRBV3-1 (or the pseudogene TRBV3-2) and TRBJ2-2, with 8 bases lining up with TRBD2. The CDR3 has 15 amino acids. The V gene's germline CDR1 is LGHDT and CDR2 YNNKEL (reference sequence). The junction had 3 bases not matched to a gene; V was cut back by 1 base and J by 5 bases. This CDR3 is CASSQGGGRTGELFF. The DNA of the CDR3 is TGTGCCAGCAGCCAAGGCGGGGGGAGGACCGGGGAGCTGTTTTTT.

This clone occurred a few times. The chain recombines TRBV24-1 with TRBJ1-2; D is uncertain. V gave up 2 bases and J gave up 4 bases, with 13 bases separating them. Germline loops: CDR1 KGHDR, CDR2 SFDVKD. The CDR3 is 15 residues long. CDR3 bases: TGTGCCACCAGTGATTCGGAGGGATACGGCTATGGCTACACCTTC. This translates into CATSDSEGYGYGYTF.

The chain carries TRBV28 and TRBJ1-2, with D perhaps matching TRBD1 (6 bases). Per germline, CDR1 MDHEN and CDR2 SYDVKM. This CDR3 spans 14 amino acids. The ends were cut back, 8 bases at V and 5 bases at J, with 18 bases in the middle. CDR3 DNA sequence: TGTGCCAGCGGACAGTTTGTTGGGAGATATGGCTACACCTTC. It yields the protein CASGQFVGRYGYTF.

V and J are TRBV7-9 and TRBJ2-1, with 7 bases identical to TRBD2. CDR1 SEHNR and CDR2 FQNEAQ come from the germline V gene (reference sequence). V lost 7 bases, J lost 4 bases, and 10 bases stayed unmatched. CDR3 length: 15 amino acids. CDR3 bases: TGTGCCAGCACCCCGGGGGGATCGGAGTACAATGAGCAGTTCTTC. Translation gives CASTPGGSEYNEQFF.